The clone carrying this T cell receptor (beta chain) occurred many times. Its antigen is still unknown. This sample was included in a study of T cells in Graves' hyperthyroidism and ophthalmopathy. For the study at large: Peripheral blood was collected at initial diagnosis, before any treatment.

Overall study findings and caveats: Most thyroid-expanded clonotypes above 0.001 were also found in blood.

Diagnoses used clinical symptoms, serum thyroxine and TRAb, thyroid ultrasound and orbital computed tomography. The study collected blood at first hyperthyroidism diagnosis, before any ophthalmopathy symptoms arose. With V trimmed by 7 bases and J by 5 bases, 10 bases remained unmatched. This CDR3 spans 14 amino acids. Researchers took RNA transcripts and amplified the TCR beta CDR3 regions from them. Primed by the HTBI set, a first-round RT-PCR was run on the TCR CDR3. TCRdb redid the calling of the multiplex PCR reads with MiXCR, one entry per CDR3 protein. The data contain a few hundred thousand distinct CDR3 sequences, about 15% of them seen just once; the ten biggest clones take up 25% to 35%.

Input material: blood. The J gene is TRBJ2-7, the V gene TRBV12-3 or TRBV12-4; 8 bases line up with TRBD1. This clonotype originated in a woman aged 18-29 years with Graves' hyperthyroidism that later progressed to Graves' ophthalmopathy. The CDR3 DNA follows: TGTGCCAGCACTAAAGGACAGGGATCCCACGAGCAGTACTTC. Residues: CASTKGQGSHEQYF.